A selection of T cell receptor beta chains follows, all from one sample in a study of tumor-infiltrating lymphocytes in localized non-small cell lung cancer. Sequencing was performed with immunoSEQ multiplex PCR; in TCRdb, only in-frame clones are kept and a portion is missing. The sample comprises over 5,500 clones, just under 65% of which are singletons, and approximately 13% rests with the top ten. What was sequenced was uninvolved lung tissue not adjacent to the tumor. The receptor set was obtained from a human donor with non-small cell lung cancer. Both conserved end residues are part of each CDR3. D genes are given only for firm matches. Size is omitted from some rows. Given values are once, few, many or a class for expanded clones.

J: TRBJ2-2
D: TRBD2
size: .
V: TRBV10-3
CDR3: CAISESGGGAGELFF
DNA: TGTGCCATCAGTGAGTCCGGCGGGGGTGCCGGGGAGCTGTTTTTT

J: TRBJ1-5
D: TRBD1
size: .
V: TRBV5-6
CDR3: CASSLFGQGEGQPQHF
DNA: TGTGCCAGCAGCTTGTTTGGACAGGGGGAAGGTCAGCCCCAGCATTTT

J: TRBJ2-7
D: TRBD2
size: few
V: TRBV4-2
CDR3: CASSQGGAGGPYEQYF
DNA: TGTGCCAGCAGCCAAGGAGGAGCGGGGGGACCTTACGAGCAGTACTTC

J: TRBJ1-1
D: .
size: .
V: TRBV7-6
CDR3: CASSQQGNTEAFF
DNA: TGTGCCAGCAGCCAACAGGGGAACACTGAAGCTTTCTTT

J: TRBJ1-1
D: .
size: .
V: TRBV9
CDR3: CASSAQRNTEAFF
DNA: TGTGCCAGCAGCGCTCAGAGAAACACTGAAGCTTTCTTT

J: TRBJ1-1
D: .
size: few
V: TRBV19
CDR3: CATRQLMNTEAFF
DNA: TGTGCCACCAGACAGCTTATGAACACTGAAGCTTTCTTT

J: TRBJ2-3
D: .
size: .
V: TRBV6-6
CDR3: CASRAGGRGDTQYF
DNA: TGTGCCAGCAGGGCCGGGGGCCGAGGAGATACGCAGTATTTT

J: TRBJ2-7
D: .
size: few
V: TRBV4-3
CDR3: CASSQGTGYSSYEQYF
DNA: TGCGCCAGCAGCCAAGGGACCGGGTATAGCTCCTACGAGCAGTACTTC

J: TRBJ2-7
D: TRBD2
size: .
V: TRBV2
CDR3: CASSAAGAQYF
DNA: TGTGCCAGCTCGGCGGCGGGAGCGCAGTACTTC

J: TRBJ2-5
D: .
size: once
V: TRBV7-2
CDR3: CASSLVYQETQYF
DNA: TGTGCCAGCAGCTTAGTCTACCAAGAGACCCAGTACTTC

J: TRBJ2-7
D: .
size: medium-sized
V: TRBV5-6
CDR3: CASSLEGQTNFGEQYF
DNA: TGTGCCAGCAGCTTGGAAGGCCAGACTAATTTCGGGGAGCAGTACTTC

J: TRBJ1-4
D: .
size: few
V: TRBV7-9
CDR3: CASGATNEKLFF
DNA: TGTGCCAGCGGAGCAACTAATGAAAAACTGTTTTTT

J: TRBJ1-1
D: .
size: medium-sized
V: TRBV4-2
CDR3: CASSWGTEAFF
DNA: TGTGCCAGCAGCTGGGGCACTGAAGCTTTCTTT

J: TRBJ2-7
D: TRBD1
size: medium-sized
V: TRBV9
CDR3: CASSAQGAYEQYF
DNA: TGTGCCAGCAGCGCACAGGGGGCGTACGAGCAGTACTTC

J: TRBJ1-5
D: TRBD1
size: few
V: TRBV9
CDR3: CASSVGDRGLGQPQHF
DNA: TGTGCCAGCAGCGTAGGGGACAGGGGGCTGGGTCAGCCCCAGCATTTT

J: TRBJ2-2
D: TRBD1
size: .
V: TRBV30
CDR3: CAWRGRGLNTGELFF
DNA: TGTGCCTGGAGGGGCAGGGGGCTCAACACCGGGGAGCTGTTTTTT

J: TRBJ1-2
D: TRBD1
size: .
V: TRBV7-2
CDR3: CASSAAGTGNAPSYGYTF
DNA: TGTGCCAGCAGCGCAGCGGGGACAGGGAATGCTCCTTCATATGGCTACACCTTC

J: TRBJ2-1
D: .
size: medium-sized
V: TRBV7-9
CDR3: CASSSSLGGFNEQFF
DNA: TGTGCCAGCAGCTCGTCGCTAGGCGGTTTCAATGAGCAGTTCTTC

J: TRBJ2-3
D: .
size: .
V: TRBV30
CDR3: CAWSEAGGTDTQYF
DNA: TGTGCCTGGAGTGAGGCAGGGGGCACAGATACGCAGTATTTT

J: TRBJ2-6
D: TRBD1
size: once
V: TRBV7-6
CDR3: CASSSKTGAQVLTF
DNA: TGTGCCAGCAGCTCTAAGACAGGGGCCCAAGTCCTGACTTTC

J: TRBJ1-2
D: .
size: few
V: TRBV5-1
CDR3: CASSLANITGDTVNYGYTF
DNA: TGCGCCAGCAGCTTGGCTAACATAACCGGGGACACCGTTAACTATGGCTACACCTTC

J: TRBJ2-3
D: TRBD2
size: large
V: TRBV11-2
CDR3: CASSLLAGGDTQYF
DNA: TGTGCCAGCAGCTTACTAGCGGGGGGGGATACGCAGTATTTT

J: TRBJ2-1
D: TRBD2
size: few
V: TRBV5-6
CDR3: CASSLAGVPIGRFF
DNA: TGTGCCAGCAGCTTAGCGGGAGTACCCATTGGGAGGTTCTTC

J: TRBJ1-3
D: .
size: few
V: TRBV6-1
CDR3: CASPNGNTIYF
DNA: TGTGCCAGCCCCAACGGAAACACCATATATTTT

J: TRBJ1-2
D: .
size: .
V: TRBV5-1
CDR3: CASSFPQGPRIDGYTF
DNA: TGCGCCAGCAGCTTCCCCCAGGGGCCCCGTATTGATGGCTACACCTTC

J: TRBJ2-7
D: TRBD2
size: medium-sized
V: TRBV27
CDR3: CASSLERGPYEQYF
DNA: TGTGCCAGCAGTTTGGAGCGGGGACCCTACGAGCAGTACTTC

J: TRBJ1-6
D: TRBD1
size: few
V: TRBV11-3
CDR3: CASSPLGQGALHF
DNA: TGTGCCAGCAGCCCCCTGGGACAGGGCGCCCTCCACTTT

J: TRBJ1-5
D: .
size: few
V: TRBV19
CDR3: CASKKDTALNQPQHF
DNA: TGTGCCAGTAAAAAAGACACTGCCCTCAATCAGCCCCAGCATTTT

J: TRBJ1-5
D: .
size: .
V: TRBV27
CDR3: CASRVRGEGQPQHF
DNA: TGTGCCAGCAGGGTTCGGGGGGAAGGCCAGCCCCAGCATTTT

J: TRBJ2-3
D: TRBD1
size: .
V: TRBV5-3
CDR3: CARGAQRTGPTDTQYF
DNA: TGTGCCAGGGGCGCACAGCGGACAGGACCCACAGATACGCAGTATTTT

J: TRBJ2-5
D: .
size: .
V: TRBV30
CDR3: CAWSQGLETQYF
DNA: TGTGCCTGGAGTCAGGGACTAGAGACCCAGTACTTC

J: TRBJ2-2
D: .
size: medium-sized
V: TRBV19
CDR3: CASTKGFLGGELFF
DNA: TGTGCCAGTACCAAGGGTTTTCTAGGGGGGGAGCTGTTTTTT

J: TRBJ2-2
D: TRBD1
size: few
V: TRBV5-4
CDR3: CASRPKPGQDNTGELFF
DNA: TGTGCCAGCAGACCGAAGCCGGGACAGGACAACACCGGGGAGCTGTTTTTT

J: TRBJ2-5
D: .
size: once
V: TRBV5-1
CDR3: CASSSGSVETQYF
DNA: TGCGCCAGCAGCTCCGGTAGTGTTGAGACCCAGTACTTC

J: TRBJ1-6
D: .
size: few
V: TRBV6-5
CDR3: CASSAGSHNSPLHF
DNA: TGTGCCAGCAGCGCCGGCAGCCACAATTCACCCCTCCACTTT

J: TRBJ1-6
D: .
size: few
V: TRBV30
CDR3: CAWQRLGVRSPLHF
DNA: TGTGCCTGGCAGAGACTCGGGGTGCGGTCACCCCTCCACTTT

J: TRBJ1-1
D: .
size: .
V: TRBV16
CDR3: CASSQSGNTEAFF
DNA: TGTGCCAGCAGCCAATCCGGGAACACTGAAGCTTTCTTT

J: TRBJ1-1
D: .
size: .
V: TRBV2
CDR3: CANGVNTEAFF
DNA: TGTGCCAACGGGGTGAACACTGAAGCTTTCTTT

J: TRBJ1-5
D: .
size: .
V: TRBV4-2
CDR3: CASSHDGQSNQPQHF
DNA: TGTGCCAGCAGCCATGACGGACAGTCTAATCAGCCCCAGCATTTT